The sequence of this T cell receptor beta chain was determined in a study of control samples from healthy donors and cancer patients. Assay used: immunoSEQ multiplex PCR; TCRdb lists only in-frame clones, some missing. The sample consists of tens of thousands of clones, nearly 85% of them appearing once. Germline CDR1 is LGHDT and CDR2 is YNNKEL (reference sequence). The CDR3 extends over 12 amino acids. Trimming took 4 bases from V and 8 from J, leaving 10 bases between them. Sequenced input: blood. This clonotype was sampled from a middle-aged man in good health. The chain uses TRBV3-1 (or the pseudogene TRBV3-2) and TRBJ2-3; D ambiguous. This CDR3 is CASSPAPGTQYF. The CDR3 nucleotides are TGTGCCAGCAGCCCCGCCCCCGGTACGCAGTATTTT.